A single sample gave rise to the 26 T cell receptor beta chains below, sequenced in a study of blood T cell repertoires in COVID-19. Using immunoSEQ multiplex PCR, the repertoire was profiled, and TCRdb retains in-frame clones only, with some absent. The table lists roughly 250,000 clones, about 88% of them singletons. What was sequenced was peripheral blood. These receptors all come from a man in his sixties who had recovered from COVID-19.

The V and J genes are TRBV25-1 and TRBJ1-4, with no clear D. V was trimmed by 0 bases and J by 8 bases, leaving 10 bases between them. Germline values: CDR1 MGHDK, CDR2 SYGVNS. The CDR3 totals 14 residues. The CDR3 DNA reads TGTGCCAGCAGTGAATATCTTAGAGGGGAAAAACTGTTTTTT. This translates into CASSEYLRGEKLFF.

J is TRBJ2-3 and V is TRBV7-3, with 7 nucleotides matching TRBD2. CDR3 size: 18 residues. With 0 bases clipped from V and 4 bases from J, the junction kept 13 bases outside the gene matches. Germline V gene data show CDR1 as SGHTA and CDR2 as FQGTGA. CDR3 residues: CASSLTPGAGYWADTQYF. The CDR3 region has the DNA TGTGCCAGCAGCTTAACGCCGGGAGCGGGATATTGGGCAGATACGCAGTATTTT.

The rearrangement uses TRBV9 and TRBJ2-4, with TRBD2 as a possible D gene (6 bases). The V and J ends lost 4 bases and 0 bases respectively, with 8 bases between them. CDR1 is SGDLS, CDR2 YYNGEE, per germline. This CDR3 is built from 14 residues. The CDR3 protein is CASSNGGAKNIQYF. The CDR3 DNA is TGTGCCAGCAGCAACGGGGGAGCCAAAAACATTCAGTACTTC.

V usage is TRBV5-1 and J usage is TRBJ1-1; the D gene is possibly TRBD1 (6 bases). The germline V and J ends were trimmed by 0 bases and 4 bases, with 13 bases remaining between them. CDR1 and CDR2 from the germline V gene are SGHRS and YFSETQ. This CDR3 has 15 amino acids. CDR3 region: CASSLEQGRGTEAFF. CDR3 bases: TGCGCCAGCAGCTTGGAACAGGGCAGAGGCACTGAAGCTTTCTTT.

This clone was seen a single time. The CDR3 nucleotides are TGTGCCAGCAGCCAAGATCGGCGGGTCGCAGCTCCTGACGAGCAGTACTTC. Its translation is CASSQDRRVAAPDEQYF. The chain couples TRBV14 to TRBJ2-7; TRBD2 might be the D (5 bases). Trimming stripped 0 bases from V and 5 bases from J, with 20 bases between. Per the germline V gene, CDR1 is SGHDN and CDR2 is FVKESK. This CDR3 is built from 17 residues.

The chain employs TRBV12-3 or TRBV12-4 and TRBJ2-7; possible D gene TRBD2, 5 bases. V gave up 5 bases and J gave up 6 bases, with 11 bases separating them. The CDR3 has 12 amino acids. CDR3 amino acids: CASSPMSGEQYF. For the CDR3, the DNA is TGTGCCAGCAGTCCGATGAGCGGCGAGCAGTACTTC.

The chain is built from TRBV11-1 and TRBJ2-4; maybe TRBD1 (5 bases). V lost 1 base and J lost 0, with 7 bases in between. The germline V gene encodes CDR1 SGHAT and CDR2 FQDESV (reference sequence). CDR3 length equals 15 residues. CDR3 residues: CASSLEGLAKNIQYF. CDR3 sequence (DNA): TGTGCCAGCAGCTTAGAGGGGCTAGCCAAAAACATTCAGTACTTC.

This CDR3 is CASSQQTGAGQRMIQPQHF. CDR3 DNA sequence: TGTGCCAGCAGCCAGCAGACAGGGGCTGGTCAGCGGATGATTCAGCCCCAGCATTTT. The chain is built from TRBV5-4 and TRBJ1-5, with 8 bases identical to TRBD1. Germline-derived CDR1 and CDR2 are SGHNT and YYREEE (reference sequence). V gave up 4 bases and J gave up 6 bases; unmatched junction bases: 21. This CDR3 region has 19 residues. Together with reference TRBV5-4 and TRBJ1-5, the CDR3 gives the full variable domain: ETGVTQSPTHLIKTRGQQVTLRCSSQSGHNTVSWYQQALGQGPQFIFQYYREEENGRGNFPPRFSGLQFPNYSSELNVNALELDDSALYLCASSQQTGAGQRMIQPQHFGDGTRLSIL.

This clone was observed a few times. The chain recombines TRBV19 with TRBJ2-7; 7 positions match TRBD1. The V segment lost 5 bases and the J segment 3 bases; nucleotides outside the gene matches: 7. The CDR3 contains 14 residues. Per the germline V gene, CDR1 is LNHDA and CDR2 is SQIVND (reference sequence). The CDR3 sequence is CASSLRTGLYEQYF. Here the CDR3 DNA reads TGTGCCAGTAGTCTACGGACAGGCCTCTACGAGCAGTACTTC.

V gene TRBV3-1 (or the pseudogene TRBV3-2) combines with J gene TRBJ1-6; 7 bases agree with TRBD1. The V and J ends lost 5 bases and 9 bases, in that order; junction bases with no gene match: 10. The CDR3 has 15 residues. Germline V gene data show CDR1 as LGHDT and CDR2 as YNNKEL (reference sequence). The CDR3 bases are TGTGCCAGCAGCGCCCGACAGGGAGTTGGTTCACCCCTCCACTTT. It translates to CASSARQGVGSPLHF.

The chain couples TRBV18 to TRBJ1-2, with D unclear. Trimming pared 0 bases from V and 6 bases from J, leaving 8 bases between. Germline assignment: CDR1 KGHSH and CDR2 LQKENI. This CDR3 region has 13 residues. DNA of the CDR3: TGTGCCAGCTCACCACCTATTAGTCATGGCTACACCTTC. Translating it yields CASSPPISHGYTF. Based on the CDR3 plus reference TRBV18 and TRBJ1-2, the full variable domain is NAGVMQNPRHLVRRRGQEARLRCSPMKGHSHVYWYRQLPEEGLKFMVYLQKENIIDESGMPKERFSAEFPKEGPSILRIQQVVRGDSAAYFCASSPPISHGYTFGSGTRLTVV.

In this sample, this clone turned up once. Other DNA sequences from this sample encode an identical CDR3 as well. This chain uses TRBV7-2 with TRBJ1-2; perhaps TRBD1 as D (6 bases). V lost 2 bases to trimming and J lost 1 base, with 14 bases between them. CDR1 and CDR2 (germline): SGHTA, FQGNSA. The CDR3 is made up of 16 amino acids. CDR3 DNA sequence: TGTGCCAGCAGCTTATCCCCGGGACATATTAACTATGGCTACACCTTC. This sequence encodes CASSLSPGHINYGYTF.

The J gene is TRBJ2-5, the V gene TRBV6-1; 8 bases fit TRBD1. Germline V gives CDR1 MNHNS, CDR2 SASEGT. This CDR3 is built from 12 residues. V dropped 7 bases and J dropped 7; count of bases not matched to a gene: 5. CDR3 nucleotide sequence: TGTGCCAGCACAACTCAGGGGGCGACCCAGTACTTC. Translating gives CASTTQGATQYF.

The chain recombines TRBV5-6 with TRBJ1-5; no clear D. The CDR3 has 15 amino acids. V was pared by 1 base and J by 2 bases, with 10 bases between. Germline V gene sequence: CDR1 SGHDT, CDR2 YYEEEE. The CDR3 DNA sequence: TGTGCCAGCAGCTTGCGGCAGGCGCGCAATCAGCCCCAGCATTTT. Its protein is CASSLRQARNQPQHF.

A single count supports this clone. The chain combines TRBV14 with TRBJ2-2, with a possible D match to TRBD2 (6 bases). Trimming left V 0 bases short and J 0 bases short, with 11 bases between. Germline assignment: CDR1 SGHDN and CDR2 FVKESK. The length of the CDR3 is 17 residues. The CDR3 coding sequence is TGTGCCAGCAGCCAAGATCGGAGGGCATCGAACACCGGGGAGCTGTTTTTT. Its protein is CASSQDRRASNTGELFF.

The CDR3 nucleotides read TGCGCCAGCAGCCAATCTAGCGGCCAAGAGACCCAGTACTTC. It is translated as CASSQSSGQETQYF. V and J are TRBV5-1 and TRBJ2-5; 7 bases align to TRBD2. V was pared by 4 bases and J by 1 base, with 4 bases of the junction left unmatched. CDR3 length equals 14 residues. From germline, CDR1 is SGHRS and CDR2 YFSETQ.

This chain uses TRBV7-9 with TRBJ2-7; 10 bases are a match to TRBD1. The CDR3 extends over 15 amino acids. The V gene end was trimmed by 1 base and the J gene end by 4 bases; junction bases not matched to a gene: 4. CDR1 and CDR2 (germline): SEHNR, FQNEAQ (reference sequence). The CDR3 protein is CASSLGQGAGYEQYF. DNA for the CDR3: TGTGCCAGCAGCTTAGGACAGGGGGCAGGATACGAGCAGTACTTC.

This clone was seen only a few times. The CDR3 region is CASSQASGLGNTIYF. DNA for the CDR3: TGTGCCAGCAGCCAAGCTTCCGGGTTAGGAAACACCATATATTTT. The chain has TRBV4-2 and TRBJ1-3; D ambiguous. V was cut by 1 base and J by 4 bases, with 11 bases left in between. This CDR3 contains 15 residues. The germline V gene encodes CDR1 LGHNA and CDR2 YNFKEQ.

The chain carries TRBV6-2 or TRBV6-3 and TRBJ2-7; 10 positions match TRBD1. This CDR3 region has 15 residues. Germline V gives CDR1 MNHEY, CDR2 SVGEGT. Trimming took 4 bases from V and 4 from J; bases not matched to a gene: 7. CDR3 sequence: CASSSGQGLAYEQYF. The CDR3 DNA is TGTGCCAGCAGTTCGGGACAGGGGCTTGCTTACGAGCAGTACTTC.

A single count supports this clone. The rearrangement links TRBV4-2 to TRBJ2-7, with D perhaps TRBD2 (6 bases). Between the trimmed V and J ends, which lost 0 bases and 2 bases, there was a span of 17 bases. Germline V gives CDR1 LGHNA, CDR2 YNFKEQ. The CDR3 runs 17 residues. The CDR3 nucleotides are TGTGCCAGCAGCCAAGAGCTCTTCGCGGGGAGGACCTACGAGCAGTACTTC. Translated: CASSQELFAGRTYEQYF.

The genes are TRBV25-1 and TRBJ2-1; 8 positions match TRBD1. The CDR3 length is 13 residues. Germline loops: CDR1 MGHDK, CDR2 SYGVNS. Trimming at V came to 10 bases and at J to 8 bases, leaving 10 bases not matched to a gene. CDR3 DNA: TGTGCCACAGGATGGACAGGGTTCGATGAGCAGTTCTTC. Translating it yields CATGWTGFDEQFF.

The chain is built from TRBV6-1 and TRBJ1-2; possibly TRBD1 for D (5 bases). The germline V gene encodes CDR1 MNHNS and CDR2 SASEGT. V lost 1 base and J lost 4, with 13 bases in between. The CDR3 length is 15 residues. CDR3 nucleotide sequence: TGTGCCAGCAGTGAAGGACAGCACCACCTCTATGGCTACACCTTC. Protein product: CASSEGQHHLYGYTF.

CDR3 loop: CASSTSGVLSYEQYF. The CDR3 nucleotides are TGTGCCAGCAGCACCTCAGGGGTACTGAGCTACGAGCAGTACTTC. The J gene is TRBJ2-7, the V gene TRBV7-2, with D possibly being TRBD1 (6 bases). Germline V gene sequence: CDR1 SGHTA, CDR2 FQGNSA. Trimming removed 5 bases from V and 3 bases from J, with 17 bases in between. The CDR3 has 15 residues.

The chain carries TRBV27 and TRBJ1-5; D is undetermined. From germline, CDR1 is MNHEY and CDR2 SMNVEV (reference sequence). V was cut by 4 bases and J by 5 bases, with 9 bases left in between. The CDR3 covers 13 residues. The CDR3 DNA follows: TGTGCCAGCAGTTGGGCAATTGATCAGCCCCAGCATTTT. Translated, it gives CASSWAIDQPQHF.

The chain recombines TRBV9 with TRBJ2-7; TRBD2 aligns across 10 bases. The CDR3 length is 17 residues. The V segment lost 0 bases and the J segment 3 bases; nucleotides outside the gene matches: 9. Germline CDR1 is SGDLS and CDR2 is YYNGEE. The CDR3 DNA reads as TGTGCCAGCAGCGTAGCTAGCGGGAGCCTAGGAAACTACGAGCAGTACTTC. It codes for CASSVASGSLGNYEQYF.

V usage is TRBV29-1 and J usage is TRBJ2-1; 9 bases agree with TRBD1. The germline CDR1 and CDR2 sequences are SQVTM and ANQGSEA. The length of the CDR3 is 13 residues. V dropped 7 bases and J dropped 9; count of bases not matched to a gene: 10. The DNA of the CDR3 is TGCAGCGATCTCCGGACAGGGGCTGGTGAGCAGTTCTTC. Amino acids: CSDLRTGAGEQFF.